Below are 18 T cell receptor beta chains sequenced from a single sample in a study of shared clonotypes between healthy human individuals. The method was immunoSEQ multiplex PCR; TCRdb's version includes in-frame clones alone and lacks a portion of them. The sample includes about 2.1 million clones, about 94% seen only once; the top ten take about 1.7%. CD45RO-negative CD8 cells positively selected for CCR7 made up the naive population, which excluded terminally differentiated effector memory CD45RA+ cells. Source material: naive CD8+ T cells from PBMCs. These receptors were taken from a man in his late teens or twenties in good health. Some clones in this sample may be carry-over from other donors' samples.

This clone appeared once. The chain uses TRBV19 and TRBJ1-5; maybe TRBD1 (5 bases). The CDR3 covers 14 residues. Germline CDR1 reads LNHDA; CDR2 reads SQIVND (reference sequence). Trimming took off 8 bases at V and 0 bases at J, with 11 bases between the two ends. The chain's CDR3 is CASWDRYSNQPQHF. CDR3 sequence (DNA): TGTGCCAGTTGGGACCGCTATAGCAATCAGCCCCAGCATTTT.

This chain joins TRBV5-8 and TRBJ1-1; maybe TRBD1 (5 bases). The CDR3 is 14 residues long. Trimming shortened V by 2 bases and J by 1 base, and 9 bases separated the two germline ends. CDR1 SGHTS and CDR2 YDEGEE come from the germline V gene. The CDR3, as DNA: TGTGCCAGCAGCTTAGAGGGGACGAACACTGAAGCTTTCTTT. It is translated as CASSLEGTNTEAFF.

The chain combines TRBV29-1 with TRBJ2-1, with a tentative D call TRBD2 (6 bases). The CDR3 is 17 amino acids. Germline-derived CDR1 and CDR2 are SQVTM and ANQGSEA. Trimming stripped 1 base from V and 9 bases from J, with 25 bases between. Here the CDR3 reads CSVEVLGTDDPTGEQFF. The DNA for the CDR3 is TGCAGCGTTGAAGTTCTCGGGACTGATGATCCCACAGGTGAGCAGTTCTTC.

The rearrangement links TRBV6-1 to TRBJ2-7; no clear D gene. Germline V gene data show CDR1 as MNHNS and CDR2 as SASEGT. There are 15 residues in the CDR3. V gave up 5 bases and J gave up 1 base, with 15 bases separating them. The CDR3 DNA is TGTGCCAGCAGTTGGGTCGTATCCTCGTCCTACGAGCAGTACTTC. Translating it yields CASSWVVSSSYEQYF.

The CDR3 loop is CASSLWPGGFTDTQYF. DNA of the CDR3: TGTGCCAGCAGCTTGTGGCCGGGAGGTTTCACAGATACGCAGTATTTT. The chain links TRBV5-6 to TRBJ2-3, with 7 positions matching TRBD2. The CDR3 length is 16 residues. V gave up 1 base and J gave up 2 bases; unmatched junction bases: 7. Per the germline V gene, CDR1 is SGHDT and CDR2 is YYEEEE.

The rearrangement links TRBV27 to TRBJ2-1; D uncertain. This CDR3 is built from 12 residues. Trimming took 5 bases from V and 7 from J, leaving 9 bases between them. The germline V gene encodes CDR1 MNHEY and CDR2 SMNVEV (reference sequence). CDR3 protein: CASSPTWNEQFF. CDR3 nucleotides: TGTGCCAGCAGTCCAACCTGGAATGAGCAGTTCTTC.

The J gene is TRBJ1-1, the V gene TRBV19; 7 nucleotides line up with TRBD1. The CDR3 covers 15 residues. Germline values: CDR1 LNHDA, CDR2 SQIVND (reference sequence). V gave up 6 bases and J gave up 5 bases; unmatched junction bases: 12. CDR3 nucleotides: TGTGCCAGTAGGCCTTCGGACAGGCTGTGGACTGAAGCTTTCTTT. The encoded protein is CASRPSDRLWTEAFF.

This clone came up a few times. This sample includes further DNA sequences coding for the same CDR3. The V call is TRBV2, the J call TRBJ2-7, with 10 bases fitting TRBD1. Germline V gives CDR1 SNHLY, CDR2 FYNNEI. The ends lost 5 bases at V and 0 bases at J; junction bases unmatched: 1. This CDR3 region has 14 residues. The CDR3 nucleotides are TGTGCCAGCAGTTGGACAGGGGGCTCCTACGAGCAGTACTTC. Its protein is CASSWTGGSYEQYF.

The rearrangement joins TRBV19 to TRBJ1-1; possibly TRBD1 for D (5 bases). Germline CDR1 and CDR2: LNHDA and SQIVND (reference sequence). There are 13 residues in the CDR3. V was cut by 6 bases and J by 4 bases, with 12 bases left in between. DNA for the CDR3: TGTGCCAGTAGCAGCAGGGCGATCACTGAAGCTTTCTTT. Residues: CASSSRAITEAFF.

Comments on this clone: Other DNA sequences in the sample encode the same CDR3. This chain links TRBV9 with TRBJ1-3, with 7 bases that match TRBD1. Trimming took 2 bases from V and 2 from J; bases not matched to a gene: 4. Germline CDR1 and CDR2: SGDLS and YYNGEE. The CDR3 is 15 residues long. CDR3 region: CASSVGGGPGNTIYF. Here the CDR3 DNA reads TGTGCCAGCAGCGTGGGAGGGGGCCCTGGAAACACCATATATTTT. Combining the CDR3 with reference TRBV9 and TRBJ1-3 gives the whole variable domain DSGVTQTPKHLITATGQRVTLRCSPRSGDLSVYWYQQSLDQGLQFLIQYYNGEERAKGNILERFSAQQFPDLHSELNLSSLELGDSALYFCASSVGGGPGNTIYFGEGSWLTVV.

The chain recombines TRBV7-9 with TRBJ2-1; D perhaps matches TRBD2 (5 bases). The V and J ends lost 5 bases and 1 base respectively, with 15 bases between them. The germline V gene encodes CDR1 SEHNR and CDR2 FQNEAQ (reference sequence). The CDR3 contains 16 residues. The CDR3 DNA sequence: TGTGCCAGCAGCGCCCCGGGGATAAGGTCCTACAATGAGCAGTTCTTC. This encodes CASSAPGIRSYNEQFF.

The chain carries TRBV6-1 and TRBJ2-7, with D possibly matching TRBD2 (6 bases). V was cut by 6 bases and J by 2 bases, with 17 bases left in between. Germline V gives CDR1 MNHNS, CDR2 SASEGT. The CDR3 extends over 15 amino acids. This CDR3 is CASRGPRDSTYEQYF. The CDR3 DNA reads TGTGCCAGCAGAGGGCCCCGGGACTCTACCTACGAGCAGTACTTC.

The table lists this clone with a few counts. Other DNA sequences of this sample code for an identical CDR3. The V call is TRBV6-5, the J call TRBJ1-5; D uncertain. V was cut by 4 bases and J by 2 bases, with 6 bases left in between. The CDR3 runs to 13 residues. Germline V gene sequence: CDR1 MNHEY, CDR2 SVGAGI. The DNA of the CDR3 is TGTGCCAGCAGTTCTCGGGGCAATCAGCCCCAGCATTTT. This translates into CASSSRGNQPQHF.

Of note for this clone: Other DNA sequences in this specimen translate into the identical CDR3. The CDR3 DNA reads TGTGCCAGCAGCGGGGGCAGAGAGACCCAGTACTTC. Its translation: CASSGGRETQYF. V is TRBV7-9 and J is TRBJ2-5, with D possibly being TRBD1 (6 bases). With 5 bases removed from V and 4 bases from J, the gap between germline ends came to 8 bases. Germline CDR1 and CDR2: SEHNR and FQNEAQ (reference sequence). CDR3 length: 12 amino acids.

This chain links TRBV6-1 with TRBJ1-1; D not resolved. The CDR3 covers 10 residues. V was shortened by 6 bases and J by 11 bases, with 10 bases between the two germline ends. CDR1 MNHNS and CDR2 SASEGT come from the germline V gene. For the CDR3, the DNA is TGTGCCAGCAGGTCAAACGAGGCTTTCTTT. Amino acid sequence: CASRSNEAFF.

The gene calls are TRBV28 and TRBJ2-5, with 7 bases aligning to TRBD2. CDR1 MDHEN and CDR2 SYDVKM come from the germline V gene. The CDR3 is made up of 15 amino acids. The V gene end was trimmed by 6 bases and the J gene end by 3 bases; junction bases not matched to a gene: 10. CDR3 region: CASSLPFAGEETQYF. The CDR3 DNA reads as TGTGCCAGCAGCCTCCCGTTTGCGGGAGAAGAGACCCAGTACTTC.

The rearrangement links TRBV7-9 to TRBJ1-2; D perhaps matches TRBD1 (5 bases). In germline, CDR1 is SEHNR, CDR2 FQNEAQ (reference sequence). The CDR3 consists of 17 residues. Trimming shortened V by 5 bases and J by 4 bases, and 23 bases separated the two germline ends. The CDR3 nucleotides read TGTGCCAGCAGCCAAAACACGGGCGGGGGGAAACCCTATGGCTACACCTTC. Amino acids: CASSQNTGGGKPYGYTF.

This chain links TRBV4-2 with TRBJ2-5, with 8 bases matching TRBD2. The CDR3 runs to 17 residues. The junction had 13 bases not matched to a gene; V was cut back by 2 bases and J by 5 bases. Germline V gene data show CDR1 as LGHNA and CDR2 as YNFKEQ. CDR3 sequence: CASSQPGGTGVGETQYF. Written as DNA, the CDR3 is TGTGCCAGCAGCCAACCGGGAGGGACGGGGGTAGGGGAGACCCAGTACTTC.